These 14 T cell receptor beta chains were all obtained from the same sample, sequenced in a study of T cell responses to AZD1222 COVID-19 vaccine. Produced via immunoSEQ multiplex PCR; TCRdb's table is partial and in-frame only. The sample consists of 100,000 or so clones, under 95% of them appearing once. The sequencing here drew on peripheral blood, taken on day 0 of AZD1222 vaccination. These receptors were collected from an adult in good health.

The chain is built from TRBV7-9 and TRBJ1-5; D gene unclear. The CDR3 consists of 15 residues. V lost 5 bases, J lost 3 bases, and 14 bases lay in between. Germline V gene data show CDR1 as SEHNR and CDR2 as FQNEAQ (reference sequence). In nucleotides, the CDR3 is TGTGCCAGCAGCCAAACAGAGGCTCCCAATCAGCCCCAGCATTTT. It translates to CASSQTEAPNQPQHF.

The gene calls are TRBV7-3 and TRBJ2-7; 11 bases line up with TRBD2. With 5 bases clipped from V and 0 bases from J, the junction kept 0 bases outside the gene matches. This CDR3 comprises 14 residues. From germline, CDR1 is SGHTA and CDR2 FQGTGA. The CDR3 region has the DNA TGTGCCAGCAGCCTAGCGGGAGGCTCCTACGAGCAGTACTTC. Translation gives CASSLAGGSYEQYF.

V and J are TRBV7-2 and TRBJ1-3, with unresolved D. V was trimmed by 1 base and J by 5 bases, leaving 9 bases between them. The CDR3 runs 14 residues. Germline V CDR1 and CDR2: SGHTA, FQGNSA. The CDR3 DNA is TGTGCCAGCAGCTTAGGGACGGGAAGAAACACCATATATTTT. Translation gives CASSLGTGRNTIYF.

CDR3: CASSYSNSNQPQHF. The CDR3, as DNA: TGTGCCAGCAGTTACTCGAATAGCAATCAGCCCCAGCATTTT. The V gene is TRBV6-2 or TRBV6-3, the J gene TRBJ1-5; no clear D gene. V was shortened by 0 bases and J by 0 bases, with 3 bases between the two germline ends. The germline V gene has CDR1 MNHEY and CDR2 SVGEGT. This CDR3 spans 14 amino acids.

V is TRBV9 and J is TRBJ2-1; 10 positions agree with TRBD2. J was trimmed by 9 bases and V by 1 base; bases with no gene match: 10. This CDR3 contains 16 residues. The germline V gene has CDR1 SGDLS and CDR2 YYNGEE. CDR3 nucleotides: TGTGCCAGCAGCGTAAGCCTAGCGGGGGACAATGGTGAGCAGTTCTTC. It is translated as CASSVSLAGDNGEQFF.

CDR3 DNA sequence: TGCGCCAGCAGCCAGAGGGGGGGCAGATTTAACTATGGCTACACCTTC. Translated, it gives CASSQRGGRFNYGYTF. The V call is TRBV4-3, the J call TRBJ1-2, with TRBD1 as a possible D gene (6 bases). The CDR3 runs 16 residues. Germline lookup yields CDR1 LGHNA and CDR2 YSLEER. V was shortened by 3 bases and J by 1 base, with 15 bases between the two germline ends.

The chain links TRBV13 to TRBJ2-4; 9 positions agree with TRBD2. After removal of 4 bases from V and 8 bases from J, the junction contained 6 bases not matched to a gene. In germline, CDR1 is PRHDT, CDR2 FYEKMQ (reference sequence). This CDR3 spans 14 amino acids. The CDR3 nucleotides are TGTGCCAGCAGCTCCGCGGGAGGGCGTCACATTCAGTACTTC. Translation: CASSSAGGRHIQYF.

This sequence joins TRBV27 and TRBJ2-1, with D hard to call. Trimming shortened V by 3 bases and J by 8 bases, and 17 bases separated the two germline ends. CDR1 and CDR2 from the germline V gene are MNHEY and SMNVEV (reference sequence). The CDR3 sequence is 15 residues long. CDR3 sequence: CASSFISTRPDEQFF. For the CDR3, the DNA is TGTGCCAGCAGTTTCATTAGTACGCGTCCAGATGAGCAGTTCTTC.

The CDR3 region is CASSLGGGGLGQYF. CDR3 nucleotides: TGTGCCAGCAGCTTAGGGGGAGGGGGCTTAGGGCAGTACTTC. The chain joins TRBV7-2 to TRBJ2-7; D could derive from TRBD1 or TRBD2 (7 bases each). Trimming pared 1 base from V and 9 bases from J, leaving 16 bases between. CDR3 length equals 14 residues. CDR1 is SGHTA and CDR2 is FQGNSA in the germline V gene.

The gene calls are TRBV28 and TRBJ2-3; D might be TRBD2 (7 bases). The CDR3 spans 15 residues. The ends were cut back, 6 bases at V and 3 bases at J, with 16 bases in the middle. Germline V gene lookup returns CDR1 MDHEN and CDR2 SYDVKM. CDR3 sequence (DNA): TGTGCCAGCAGCTCCCCGGGGGGCCAGACAGATACGCAGTATTTT. This translates into CASSSPGGQTDTQYF.

The V gene is TRBV7-2, the J gene TRBJ2-1; TRBD2 agrees at 7 bases. CDR3 size: 15 residues. Germline lookup yields CDR1 SGHTA and CDR2 FQGNSA. Trimming removed 1 base from V and 8 bases from J; junction bases left unmatched: 8. The CDR3 reads CASSLEGGRADEQFF. CDR3 in DNA: TGTGCCAGCAGCTTAGAAGGTGGGAGGGCCGATGAGCAGTTCTTC.

This chain connects TRBV7-8 to TRBJ1-5; 9 nucleotides agree with TRBD1. There are 17 residues in the CDR3. V lost 0 bases and J lost 6; bases outside the gene matches: 9. CDR1 and CDR2 from the germline V gene are SGHVS and FQNEAQ. CDR3 region: CASSLALRQGVGQPQHF. The CDR3 bases are TGTGCCAGCAGCTTAGCGCTGCGACAGGGGGTCGGTCAGCCCCAGCATTTT. The whole variable domain, filled in from reference TRBV7-8 and TRBJ1-5, reads GAGVSQSPRYKVAKRGQDVALRCDPISGHVSLFWYQQALGQGPEFLTYFQNEAQLDKSGLPSDRFFAERPEGSVSTLKIQRTQQEDSAVYLCASSLALRQGVGQPQHFGDGTRLSIL.

V gene TRBV5-4 combines with J gene TRBJ1-1, with D maybe TRBD1 (5 bases). With 0 bases removed from V and 0 bases from J, the gap between germline ends came to 9 bases. Germline lookup yields CDR1 SGHNT and CDR2 YYREEE (reference sequence). The CDR3 is 15 amino acids. The DNA for the CDR3 is TGTGCCAGCAGCTTGGAGGGGTACGTGAACACTGAAGCTTTCTTT. Translated: CASSLEGYVNTEAFF.

V usage is TRBV28 and J usage is TRBJ2-2; D might be TRBD1 (5 bases). V shed 7 bases and J shed 5 bases, with 14 bases lying between them. CDR3 length: 14 residues. Germline loops: CDR1 MDHEN, CDR2 SYDVKM. The CDR3 DNA reads as TGTGCCAGCACCACCAGCAGGGTAACCGGGGAGCTGTTTTTT. It yields the protein CASTTSRVTGELFF.